This passage covers 12 T cell receptor beta chains from one sample sequenced in a study of shared clonotypes between healthy human individuals. The data were produced by immunoSEQ multiplex PCR, yet TCRdb's version contains in-frame clones alone and is incomplete. The sample lists approximately 2,300,000 clones, around 93% seen once, with approximately 0.4% in the top ten. Sequenced input: naive CD4+ T cells from PBMCs. Documented subset: CD45RA+ positively selected. These receptors came from a man between 18 and 29 years old in good health. Some clones in this sample may be carry-over from other donors' samples.

DNA of the CDR3: TGTGCCAGCAGCCCACGTAGGCACTATGGCTACACCTTC. Its translation is CASSPRRHYGYTF. This rearrangement joins TRBV7-2 to TRBJ1-2; no clear D. CDR1 SGHTA and CDR2 FQGNSA come from the germline V gene. The CDR3 is 13 amino acids. The V end was cut by 5 bases, the J end by 3 bases, with 10 bases between.

This clone appeared a single time. The J gene is TRBJ2-1, the V gene TRBV30; 10 nucleotides match TRBD2. The length of the CDR3 is 15 residues. Germline loops: CDR1 GTSNPN, CDR2 SVGIG (reference sequence). Trimming cost V 2 bases and J 4 bases; bases outside gene matches: 5. The CDR3 spells CAWSLWTSGYNEQFF. The CDR3, as DNA: TGTGCCTGGAGTTTGTGGACTAGCGGTTACAATGAGCAGTTCTTC. The full variable domain, its missing parts supplied by reference TRBV30 and TRBJ2-1, is SQTIHQWPATLVQPVGSPLSLECTVEGTSNPNLYWYRQAAGRGLQLLFYSVGIGQISSEVPQNLSASRPQDRQFILSSKKLLLSDSGFYLCAWSLWTSGYNEQFFGPGTRLTVL.

The V call is TRBV14, the J call TRBJ2-1; the match to TRBD2 covers 12 bases. CDR1 is SGHDN and CDR2 is FVKESK in the germline V gene. The CDR3 extends over 16 amino acids. The V gene end was trimmed by 6 bases and the J gene end by 4 bases; junction bases not matched to a gene: 7. CDR3 region: CASRPRTSGNYNEQFF. In DNA form, the CDR3 reads TGTGCCAGCAGGCCGAGGACTAGCGGGAATTACAATGAGCAGTTCTTC.

The V gene is TRBV29-1, the J gene TRBJ1-1; 8 bases map to TRBD1. Looked up from germline, CDR1 is SQVTM and CDR2 is ANQGSEA. J lost 5 bases, V lost 2 bases, and 7 bases had no gene match. This CDR3 region has 14 residues. CDR3 residues: CSVESGRGLTEAFF. The CDR3 bases are TGCAGCGTTGAATCCGGCAGGGGGCTTACTGAAGCTTTCTTT.

The chain joins TRBV29-1 to TRBJ2-7; D is unclear. V lost 5 bases and J lost 2, with 16 bases in between. Germline V gene lookup returns CDR1 SQVTM and CDR2 ANQGSEA. The CDR3 is 14 residues long. This CDR3 is CSVMYAHLTYEQYF. In nucleotides, the CDR3 is TGCAGCGTTATGTACGCTCATCTTACCTACGAGCAGTACTTC.

V gene TRBV6-5 combines with J gene TRBJ2-7; D is unresolved. The V gene lost 3 bases and the J gene lost 7 bases, with 10 bases spanning the gap. The CDR3 covers 12 residues. The V gene's germline CDR1 is MNHEY and CDR2 SVGAGI. CDR3 nucleotides: TGTGCCAGCAGTTATGGACCTAGGGAGCAGTACTTC. Encoded protein: CASSYGPREQYF.

This chain links TRBV10-2 with TRBJ2-7, with 10 bases lining up with TRBD2. The CDR3 runs 14 residues. Losses at the gene ends were 3 bases for V and 4 bases for J; bases not matched to a gene: 3. In germline, CDR1 is WSHSY, CDR2 SAAADI. The CDR3: CASSEASGRYEQYF. The CDR3 DNA sequence: TGCGCCAGCAGTGAAGCTAGCGGGAGATACGAGCAGTACTTC.

The rearrangement uses TRBV2 and TRBJ2-4, with TRBD2 identical over 14 bases. Trimming cost V 7 bases and J 4 bases; bases outside gene matches: 6. The length of the CDR3 is 16 residues. In germline, CDR1 is SNHLY, CDR2 FYNNEI. CDR3 DNA: TGTGCCAGCACCCTCGGGACTAGCGGGAGAAAAAACATTCAGTACTTC. The encoded protein is CASTLGTSGRKNIQYF.

The CDR3 loop is CASSMASLAGDNEQFF. CDR3 DNA: TGCGCCAGCAGTATGGCATCACTAGCGGGAGACAATGAGCAGTTCTTC. This chain uses TRBV5-1 with TRBJ2-1; 11 bases are shared with TRBD2. The CDR3 covers 16 residues. Germline V gives CDR1 SGHRS, CDR2 YFSETQ. Losses at the gene ends were 5 bases for V and 5 bases for J; bases not matched to a gene: 9.

As to this clone: Distinct nucleotide sequences in the sample also encode this CDR3. The chain joins TRBV12-5 to TRBJ2-3; TRBD1 matches 8 bases. This CDR3 is built from 13 residues. The V gene end was trimmed by 6 bases and the J gene end by 4 bases; junction bases not matched to a gene: 3. Germline-derived CDR1 and CDR2 are LGHNT and FRNRAP. In DNA, the CDR3 is TGTGCTAGTGGACTGACAGGGGCAGATACGCAGTATTTT. Encoded protein: CASGLTGADTQYF.

This chain uses TRBV5-1 with TRBJ2-3; 10 bases agree with TRBD2. The CDR3 consists of 16 residues. V trimming: 3 bases; J trimming: 5 bases; junction bases outside the gene matches: 9. The germline V gene has CDR1 SGHRS and CDR2 YFSETQ. The CDR3, as DNA: TGCGCCAGCAGCTACGGCCTAGCGGGAGTTAAAGATACGCAGTATTTT. It yields the protein CASSYGLAGVKDTQYF.

This rearrangement joins TRBV28 to TRBJ2-7; 10 bases align to TRBD1. The J segment lost 5 bases and the V segment lost 5 bases, leaving 3 bases of the junction unmatched. CDR3 length equals 13 residues. The V gene's germline CDR1 is MDHEN and CDR2 SYDVKM. This CDR3 reads CASSPTGGDEQYF. The CDR3 nucleotides are TGTGCCAGCAGTCCGACAGGGGGCGACGAGCAGTACTTC.